This T cell receptor beta chain was sequenced for a study of cytomegalovirus exposure and HLA in healthy donors. Study-wide findings and caveats: Differences between HLA loci emerged in a later analysis of TCR association rates, with DRB1 most and HLA-C fewest. The investigators catalogued about 170 TCR beta chains as cytomegalovirus-associated. Near-uniform donor sequencing depth was presumed by presence/absence analyses. The classifier reportedly diagnosed cytomegalovirus status with high specificity and sensitivity.

The CDR3 runs to 16 residues. Germline V gene lookup returns CDR1 SGHKS and CDR2 YYEKEE (reference sequence). The V segment lost 2 bases and the J segment 7 bases; nucleotides outside the gene matches: 11. Details on this clone: Its antigen is still unknown.

Primers included in the PCR were 60 Vbeta and 13 Jbeta primers. Only in-frame clones appear in the TCRdb table, and some are missing; sequencing was by immunoSEQ multiplex PCR. The profile shows about 76,000 clones, around 80% of them singletons. This rearrangement joins TRBV5-5 to TRBJ2-2, with TRBD1 matching over 7 bases. This TCR was sampled from a male donor in good health and CMV-seropositive. What was sequenced was PBMCs. This CDR3 is CASSFSLRQGIGELFF. CDR3 nucleotides: TGTGCCAGCAGCTTTTCCTTAAGACAGGGCATCGGGGAGCTGTTTTTT.